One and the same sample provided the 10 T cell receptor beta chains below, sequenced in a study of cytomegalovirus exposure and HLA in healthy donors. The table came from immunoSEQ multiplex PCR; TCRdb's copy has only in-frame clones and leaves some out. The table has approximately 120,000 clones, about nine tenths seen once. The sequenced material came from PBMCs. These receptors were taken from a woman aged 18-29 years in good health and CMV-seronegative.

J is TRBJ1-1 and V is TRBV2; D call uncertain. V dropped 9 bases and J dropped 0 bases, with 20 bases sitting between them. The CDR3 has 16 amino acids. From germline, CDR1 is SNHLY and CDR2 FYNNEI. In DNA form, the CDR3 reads TGTGCCAGAATGGGTGGGTGGGAGACTATGAACACTGAAGCTTTCTTT. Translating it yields CARMGGWETMNTEAFF.

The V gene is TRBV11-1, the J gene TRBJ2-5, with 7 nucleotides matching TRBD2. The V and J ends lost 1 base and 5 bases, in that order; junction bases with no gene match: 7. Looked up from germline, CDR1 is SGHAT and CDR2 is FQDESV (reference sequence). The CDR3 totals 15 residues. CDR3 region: CASSLVAGPRETQYF. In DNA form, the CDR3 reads TGTGCCAGCAGCTTAGTAGCGGGCCCGAGGGAGACCCAGTACTTC. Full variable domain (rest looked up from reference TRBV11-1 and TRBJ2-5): EAEVAQSPRYKITEKSQAVAFWCDPISGHATLYWYRQILGQGPELLVQFQDESVVDDSQLPKDRFSAERLKGVDSTLKIQPAELGDSAMYLCASSLVAGPRETQYFGPGTRLLVL.

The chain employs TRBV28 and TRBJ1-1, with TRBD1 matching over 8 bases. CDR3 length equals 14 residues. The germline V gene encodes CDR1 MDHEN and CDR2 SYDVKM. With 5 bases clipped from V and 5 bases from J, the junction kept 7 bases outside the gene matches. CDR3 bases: TGTGCCAGCAGTCCCCACAGGGGGTGGACTGAAGCTTTCTTT. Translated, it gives CASSPHRGWTEAFF.

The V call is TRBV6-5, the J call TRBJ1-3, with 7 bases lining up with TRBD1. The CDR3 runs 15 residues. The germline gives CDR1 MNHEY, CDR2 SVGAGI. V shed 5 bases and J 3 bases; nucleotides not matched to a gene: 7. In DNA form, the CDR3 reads TGTGCCAGCAGTCACAGGGGAATATTTGGAAACACCATATATTTT. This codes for CASSHRGIFGNTIYF.

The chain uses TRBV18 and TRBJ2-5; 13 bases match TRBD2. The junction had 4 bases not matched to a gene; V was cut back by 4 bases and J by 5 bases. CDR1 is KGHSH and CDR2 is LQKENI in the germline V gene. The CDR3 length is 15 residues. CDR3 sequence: CASSRMTSGGETQYF. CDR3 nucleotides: TGTGCCAGCTCACGGATGACTAGCGGGGGGGAGACCCAGTACTTC.

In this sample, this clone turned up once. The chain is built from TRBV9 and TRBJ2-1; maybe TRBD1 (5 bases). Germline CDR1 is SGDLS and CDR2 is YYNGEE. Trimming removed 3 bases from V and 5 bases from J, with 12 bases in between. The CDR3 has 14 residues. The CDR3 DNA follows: TGTGCCAGCAGCGCGGAGAACAGGAACAATGAGCAGTTCTTC. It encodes CASSAENRNNEQFF.

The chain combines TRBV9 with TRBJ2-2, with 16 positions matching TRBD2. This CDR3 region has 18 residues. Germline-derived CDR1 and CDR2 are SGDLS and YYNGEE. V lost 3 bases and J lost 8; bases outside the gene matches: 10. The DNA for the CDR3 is TGTGCCAGCAGCGCTCGCGCCGGGACTAGCGGGAGGGCGGGGGAGCTGTTTTTT. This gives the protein CASSARAGTSGRAGELFF.

The chain's CDR3 is CASRPPAGGNEQFF. The CDR3, as DNA: TGCGCCAGCAGACCCCCAGCGGGAGGCAATGAGCAGTTCTTC. This chain connects TRBV5-1 to TRBJ2-1, with TRBD2 matching 9 bases. Germline values: CDR1 SGHRS, CDR2 YFSETQ. The CDR3 contains 14 residues. J gave up 6 bases and V 5 bases, and 6 bases lay outside the gene matches.

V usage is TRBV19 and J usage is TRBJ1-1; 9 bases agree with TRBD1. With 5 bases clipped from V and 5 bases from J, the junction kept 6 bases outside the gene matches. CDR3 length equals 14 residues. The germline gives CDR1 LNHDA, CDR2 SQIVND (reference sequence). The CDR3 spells CASSPWTGVTEAFF. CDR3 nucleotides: TGTGCCAGTAGTCCCTGGACAGGGGTGACTGAAGCTTTCTTT.

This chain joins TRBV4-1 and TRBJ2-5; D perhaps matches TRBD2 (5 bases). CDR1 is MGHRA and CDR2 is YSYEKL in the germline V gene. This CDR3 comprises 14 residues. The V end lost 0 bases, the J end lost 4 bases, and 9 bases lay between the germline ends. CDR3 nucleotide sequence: TGCGCCAGCAGCCAAGATTTGAGGGCAGAGACCCAGTACTTC. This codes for CASSQDLRAETQYF.